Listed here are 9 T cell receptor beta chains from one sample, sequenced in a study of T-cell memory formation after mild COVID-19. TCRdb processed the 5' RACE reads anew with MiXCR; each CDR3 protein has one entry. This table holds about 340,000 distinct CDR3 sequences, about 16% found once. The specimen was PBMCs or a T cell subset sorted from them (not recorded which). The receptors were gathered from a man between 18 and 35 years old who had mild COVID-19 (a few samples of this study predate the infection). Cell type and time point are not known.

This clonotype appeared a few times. The CDR3 sequence is CASSESTSTDTQYF. Here the CDR3 DNA reads TGTGCCAGCAGCGAGTCGACTAGCACAGATACGCAGTATTTT. The chain employs TRBV7-3 and TRBJ2-3; D gene ambiguous. The germline V gene has CDR1 SGHTA and CDR2 FQGTGA. CDR3 size: 14 residues. The V end lost 5 bases, the J end lost 0 bases, and 9 bases lay between the germline ends.

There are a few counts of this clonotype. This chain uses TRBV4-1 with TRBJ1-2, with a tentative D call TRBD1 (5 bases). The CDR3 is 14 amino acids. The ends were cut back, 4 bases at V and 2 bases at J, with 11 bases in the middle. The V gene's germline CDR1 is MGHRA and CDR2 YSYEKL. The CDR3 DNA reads TGCGCCAGCAGCCCGACGCGGGGGAACTATGGCTACACCTTC. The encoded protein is CASSPTRGNYGYTF.

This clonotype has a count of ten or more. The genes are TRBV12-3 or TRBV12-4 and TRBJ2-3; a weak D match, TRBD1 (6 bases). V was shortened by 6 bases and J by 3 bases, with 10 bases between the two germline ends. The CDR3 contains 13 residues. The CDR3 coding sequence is TGTGCCAGCAGACAGGGTTGGACAGATACGCAGTATTTT. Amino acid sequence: CASRQGWTDTQYF.

In DNA form, the CDR3 reads TGTGCCAGCAGCAAAGAACGGGGGGGCAACTCACCCCTCCACTTT. It specifies CASSKERGGNSPLHF. The chain recombines TRBV21-1 with TRBJ1-6. TRBV21-1 is an annotated pseudogene. The CDR3 is made up of 15 amino acids.

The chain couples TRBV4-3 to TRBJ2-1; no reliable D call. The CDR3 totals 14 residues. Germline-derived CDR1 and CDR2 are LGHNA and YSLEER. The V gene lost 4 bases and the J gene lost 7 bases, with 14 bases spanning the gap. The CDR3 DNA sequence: TGCGCCAGCAGCCGGGGTATTCGTGCGAATGAGCAGTTCTTC. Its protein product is CASSRGIRANEQFF.

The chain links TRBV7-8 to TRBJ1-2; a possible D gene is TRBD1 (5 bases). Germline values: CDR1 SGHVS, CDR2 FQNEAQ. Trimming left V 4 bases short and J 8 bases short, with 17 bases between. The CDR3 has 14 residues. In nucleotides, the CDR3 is TGTGCCAGCAGCTCACAGGTTTTTTCGGGAGGCTACACCTTC. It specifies CASSSQVFSGGYTF.

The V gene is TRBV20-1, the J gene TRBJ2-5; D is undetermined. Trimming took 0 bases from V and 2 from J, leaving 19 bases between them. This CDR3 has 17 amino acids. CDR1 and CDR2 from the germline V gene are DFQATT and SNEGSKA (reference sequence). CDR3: CSARDDPPRLVQETQYF. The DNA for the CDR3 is TGCAGTGCTAGAGATGACCCTCCCAGACTCGTTCAAGAGACCCAGTACTTC.

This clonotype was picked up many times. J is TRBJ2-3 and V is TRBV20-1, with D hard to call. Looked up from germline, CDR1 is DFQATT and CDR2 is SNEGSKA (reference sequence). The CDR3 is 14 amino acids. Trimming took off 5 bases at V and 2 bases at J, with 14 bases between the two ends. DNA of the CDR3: TGCAGTGCTTGGACGAGGCGGATCACAGATACGCAGTATTTT. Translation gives CSAWTRRITDTQYF.

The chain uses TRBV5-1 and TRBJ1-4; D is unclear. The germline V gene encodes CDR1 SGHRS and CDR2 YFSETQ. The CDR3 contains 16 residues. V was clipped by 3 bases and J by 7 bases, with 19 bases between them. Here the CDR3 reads CASSSRPPVGSEKLFF. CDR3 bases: TGCGCCAGCAGCTCCCGTCCCCCCGTTGGGAGTGAAAAACTGTTTTTT. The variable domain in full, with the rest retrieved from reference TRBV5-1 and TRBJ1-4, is KAGVTQTPRYLIKTRGQQVTLSCSPISGHRSVSWYQQTPGQGLQFLFEYFSETQRNKGNFPGRFSGRQFSNSRSEMNVSTLELGDSALYLCASSSRPPVGSEKLFFGSGTQLSVL.